A selection of T cell receptor beta chains follows, all from one sample in a study of blood T cell repertoires in COVID-19. Clones were read by immunoSEQ multiplex PCR, and TCRdb kept only the in-frame ones, dropping some. This table has 380,000 or so clones, around 89% appearing once. Sequencing was carried out using peripheral blood. Every receptor here comes from a man aged 35-49 years with acute or convalescent COVID-19. CDR3s include the opening cysteine and the closing phenylalanine or tryptophan. A D gene is named only where the DNA matches it firmly. Some rows have no size entry. The others give once, few or many, or a class for an expanded clone.

TRBJ1-6 | . | TRBV6-5 | . | TGTGCCAGCAGTTACTCGATACTAGTCTATAATTCACCCCTCCACTTT | CASSYSILVYNSPLHF
TRBJ1-2 | . | TRBV6-6 | . | TGTGCCAGCAGAGCAGGCTATGGCTACACCTTC | CASRAGYGYTF
TRBJ1-1 | . | TRBV12-3/TRBV12-4 | few | TGTGCCAGCAGTTTTCCGGGTCCCACTGAAGCTTTCTTT | CASSFPGPTEAFF
TRBJ1-2 | TRBD1 | TRBV28 | once | TGTGCCAGCAGTCCCAAACAGGGGCCGCCCGGCTACACCTTC | CASSPKQGPPGYTF
TRBJ2-3 | TRBD2 | TRBV5-1 | . | TGCGCCAGCAGCTTGACTAGCGGGAGCGGAGATACGCAGTATTTT | CASSLTSGSGDTQYF
TRBJ2-7 | TRBD2 | TRBV4-3 | . | TGCGCCAGCAGCCAAGAGATAAGCGGGACTAGCGGCTCCTACGAGCAGTACTTC | CASSQEISGTSGSYEQYF
TRBJ2-6 | . | TRBV7-7 | . | TGTGCTAGCATGGAGGGAGTCGTCTCTGGAGCCAACGTCCTGACTTTC | CASMEGVVSGANVLTF
TRBJ2-7 | . | TRBV5-5 | . | TGTGCCAGCAGCTTGGCGGGGGAAAAGTACTTC | CASSLAGEKYF
TRBJ1-1 | . | TRBV11-2 | once | TGTGCCAGCAGCTTAGATGGAAACAGACGCGGGACCTTGAACACTGAAGCTTTCTTT | CASSLDGNRRGTLNTEAFF
TRBJ2-1 | TRBD2 | TRBV5-1 | . | TGCGCCAGCAGCTTGTTTGGTAGCGGGTCGTCCGCGAATGAGCAGTTCTTC | CASSLFGSGSSANEQFF
TRBJ1-1 | . | TRBV4-2 | . | TGTGCCAGCAGCCAAGTAGATTTGCGGATGGGGCGAGCTTTCTTT | CASSQVDLRMGRAFF
TRBJ1-5 | . | TRBV27 | once | TGTGCCAGCAGTGAGGACTCCTATAGCAATCAGCCCCAGCATTTT | CASSEDSYSNQPQHF
TRBJ2-5 | TRBD2 | TRBV29-1 | . | TGCAGCGTTGAAGAGGGCGGGAGGGAGCTAGAGACCCAGTACTTC | CSVEEGGRELETQYF
TRBJ1-4 | TRBD1 | TRBV4-1 | . | TGCGCCAGCAGCCAAGTTCCCGGGACAGTAACTGCAACTAATGAAAAACTGTTTTTT | CASSQVPGTVTATNEKLFF
TRBJ2-1 | . | TRBV4-1 | . | TGCGCCAGCAGCCAAGTCGGGGGGCCAGGGAGTGAGCAGTTCTTC | CASSQVGGPGSEQFF
TRBJ2-7 | . | TRBV28 | . | TGTGCCAGCAGTTTAGGGGACTTCAATTCCTACGAGCAGTACTTC | CASSLGDFNSYEQYF
TRBJ2-3 | . | TRBV19 | . | TGTGCCAGTAGTGGGACATCGAGAATAGATACGCAGTATTTT | CASSGTSRIDTQYF
TRBJ1-3 | . | TRBV6-5 | . | TGTGCCAGCAGGGTACAGGGCCCCGGAAACACCATATATTTT | CASRVQGPGNTIYF
TRBJ1-5 | . | TRBV7-8 | once | TGTGCCAGCAGCCGGAGCGATTATAGCAATCAGCCCCAGCATTTT | CASSRSDYSNQPQHF
TRBJ1-5 | . | TRBV28 | . | TGTGCCACCATGAACTATCAGCCCCAGCATTTT | CATMNYQPQHF
TRBJ1-1 | TRBD1 | TRBV5-1 | . | TGCGCCAGCAGCTTGGGACAGGGGACCACTGAAGCTTTCTTT | CASSLGQGTTEAFF
TRBJ2-1 | . | TRBV27 | . | TGTGCCAGCAGTAGGGGGGCGGGAGAGACATACAATGAGCAGTTCTTC | CASSRGAGETYNEQFF
TRBJ2-4 | . | TRBV5-5 | . | TGTGCCAGCAGCTTGAGTCCGCCGGGCAAAAACATTCAGTACTTC | CASSLSPPGKNIQYF
TRBJ1-3 | . | TRBV6-5 | . | TGTGCCAGCAGTTACTCGGGCGCAGCCTCTGGAAACACCATATATTTT | CASSYSGAASGNTIYF
TRBJ1-1 | . | TRBV28 | . | TGTGCCAGCAGTTTTACACCCACTTTGCGGACTGAAGCTTTCTTT | CASSFTPTLRTEAFF
TRBJ1-5 | TRBD1 | TRBV9 | . | TGTGCCAGCACCCTCGCCCGGAGACAGGGGGGCAGCAATCAGCCCCAGCATTTT | CASTLARRQGGSNQPQHF
TRBJ1-2 | . | TRBV6-6 | . | TGTGCCAGCAGTTGGACCCGGACAGAAGGCTACACCTTC | CASSWTRTEGYTF
TRBJ1-3 | TRBD1 | TRBV2 | . | TGTGCCAGCAGTCGGGACAGCCTTTTCTCTGGAAACACCATATATTTT | CASSRDSLFSGNTIYF
TRBJ2-2 | . | TRBV12-3/TRBV12-4 | . | TGTGCCAGCCTTACTGACACCGGGGAGCTGTTTTTT | CASLTDTGELFF
TRBJ2-2 | . | TRBV28 | . | TGTGCCAGCAGTCCCTGGACTAAAAACACCGGGGAGCTGTTTTTT | CASSPWTKNTGELFF
TRBJ2-7 | TRBD1 | TRBV28 | once | TGTGCCAGCAGTTTTCCCCAGGGGGACGAGCAGTACTTC | CASSFPQGDEQYF
TRBJ1-4 | . | TRBV30 | . | TGTGCCTGGAGTGCAGGGCATAATGAAAAACTGTTTTTT | CAWSAGHNEKLFF
TRBJ2-3 | . | TRBV9 | . | TGTGCCAGCAGCGTGGGGGGGCTAGCGGATCTCACAGATACGCAGTATTTT | CASSVGGLADLTDTQYF
TRBJ2-7 | TRBD1 | TRBV7-9 | once | TGTGCCAGCAGCTTATTTAGGAGGACAGGGTACCACGAGCAGTACTTC | CASSLFRRTGYHEQYF
TRBJ1-5 | . | TRBV7-8 | . | TGTGCCAGCACTCCATTGAGGGGGTTTACAGATCAGCCCCAGCATTTT | CASTPLRGFTDQPQHF
TRBJ1-4 | TRBD1 | TRBV6-5 | . | TGTGCCAGCAGTCCATTGACAGGGGTTAATGAAAAACTGTTTTTT | CASSPLTGVNEKLFF
TRBJ2-1 | . | TRBV11-2 | . | TGTGCCAGCAGCCGGGGACTGTCTGAGCAGTTCTTC | CASSRGLSEQFF
TRBJ1-2 | . | TRBV11-2 | . | TGTGCCAGCAGCCTTGGGGTGGGGCCAGCAGTGGACTATGGCTACACCTTC | CASSLGVGPAVDYGYTF
TRBJ2-1 | . | TRBV12-3/TRBV12-4 | . | TGTGCCAGCAGCCTTGCGGCTAACAATGAGCAGTTCTTC | CASSLAANNEQFF
TRBJ2-6 | . | TRBV6-4 | . | TGTGCCAGCAGTCAGGACAGCTCTGGGGCCAACGTCCTGACTTTC | CASSQDSSGANVLTF
TRBJ2-6 | . | TRBV7-2 | . | TGTGCCAGCAGCTCACAGGTCTCTGGGGCCAACGTCCTGACTTTC | CASSSQVSGANVLTF
TRBJ1-2 | TRBD1 | TRBV28 | once | TGTGCCAGCAGTCCGCCCCCGGGACAGGGGGCTAACTATGGCTACACCTTC | CASSPPPGQGANYGYTF
TRBJ1-5 | . | TRBV18 | . | TGTGCCAGCTCACCAATTGGCAGCAATCAGCCCCAGCATTTT | CASSPIGSNQPQHF
TRBJ2-5 | TRBD2 | TRBV3-1/TRBV3-2 | . | TGTGCCAGCAGCCAAGCGGCGCTAGCGGGATGGAGAAAGACCCAGTACTTC | CASSQAALAGWRKTQYF
TRBJ2-3 | TRBD2 | TRBV18 | . | TGTGCCAGCTCACTAGGGACTAGCGGACTTAGCACAGATACGCAGTATTTT | CASSLGTSGLSTDTQYF
TRBJ2-5 | . | TRBV5-5 | . | TGTGCCAGCAGCTTCCGAGGGCTTAAAGAGACCCAGTACTTC | CASSFRGLKETQYF
TRBJ1-2 | TRBD1 | TRBV7-3 | . | TGTGCCAGCAGCCCAAACAAACAGGGGGCTGGTGGCTACACCTTC | CASSPNKQGAGGYTF